This TCR beta chain was identified during a study of T cell clones after liver transplantation. Findings and limits, study-wide: Conclusions were preliminary, with small, heterogeneous patient groups.

Remarks on this clone: Its target is not known.

Profiled with immunoSEQ multiplex PCR; TCRdb holds only in-frame clones, not every one. This table holds 85,000 to 110,000 clones, about 86% found once. Sequencing used CD4+ T cells from blood, obtained approximately 45 months after liver transplant. This receptor was taken from a human patient who received a liver transplant. The T cells may come from the graft donor.

Written as DNA, the CDR3 is TGTGCCAGCAGTTTGGAGGGACAGGGGGTGGATACGCAGTATTTT. Translation: CASSLEGQGVDTQYF. The chain joins TRBV28 to TRBJ2-3, with 11 bases identical to TRBD1. The V gene's germline CDR1 is MDHEN and CDR2 SYDVKM. The CDR3 spans 15 residues. V shed 3 bases, J shed 6 bases, and the junction held 5 bases outside the gene matches. Based on the CDR3 plus reference TRBV28 and TRBJ2-3, the full variable domain is DVKVTQSSRYLVKRTGEKVFLECVQDMDHENMFWYRQDPGLGLRLIYFSYDVKMKEKGDIPEGYSVSREKKERFSLILESASTNQTSMYLCASSLEGQGVDTQYFGPGTRLTVL.